This T cell receptor beta chain comes out of a study of T cell changes during pregnancy in multiple sclerosis. The assay was immunoSEQ multiplex PCR, and TCRdb's table has in-frame clones only and misses some. This sample has approximately 68,000 clones, with 80% to 95% found just once. Germline values: CDR1 GTSNPN, CDR2 SVGIG (reference sequence). Trimming shortened V by 1 base and J by 1 base, and 7 bases separated the two germline ends. This CDR3 is built from 14 residues. The receptor was derived from a female donor with multiple sclerosis, enrolled in a pregnancy study. The rearrangement uses TRBV30 and TRBJ1-4; possibly TRBD1 for D (6 bases). The input for sequencing was peripheral blood, taken in the second trimester of pregnancy. The DNA for the CDR3 is TGTGCCTGGAGTGGAGGGGGAACTAATGAAAAACTGTTTTTT. Its protein is CAWSGGGTNEKLFF.